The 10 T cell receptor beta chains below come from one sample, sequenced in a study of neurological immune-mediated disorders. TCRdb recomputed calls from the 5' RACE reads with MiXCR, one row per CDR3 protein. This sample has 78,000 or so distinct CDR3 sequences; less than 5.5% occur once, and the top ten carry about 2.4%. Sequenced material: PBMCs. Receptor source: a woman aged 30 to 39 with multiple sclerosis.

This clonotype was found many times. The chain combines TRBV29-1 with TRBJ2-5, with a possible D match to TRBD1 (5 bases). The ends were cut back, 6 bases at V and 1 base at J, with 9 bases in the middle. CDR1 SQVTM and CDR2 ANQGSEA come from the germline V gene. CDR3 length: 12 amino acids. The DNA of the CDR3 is TGCAGCGTACCCGACAGCCAAGAGACCCAGTACTTC. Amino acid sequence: CSVPDSQETQYF. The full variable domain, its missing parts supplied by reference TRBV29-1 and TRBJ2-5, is SAVISQKPSRDICQRGTSLTIQCQVDSQVTMMFWYRQQPGQSLTLIATANQGSEATYESGFVIDKFPISRPNLTFSTLTVSNMSPEDSSIYLCSVPDSQETQYFGPGTRLLVL.

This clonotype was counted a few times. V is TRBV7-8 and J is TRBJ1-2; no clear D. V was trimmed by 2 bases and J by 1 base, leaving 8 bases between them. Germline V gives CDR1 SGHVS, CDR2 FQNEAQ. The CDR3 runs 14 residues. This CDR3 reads CASSLRDLNYGYTF. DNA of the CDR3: TGTGCCAGCAGCTTAAGAGACCTTAACTATGGCTACACCTTC.

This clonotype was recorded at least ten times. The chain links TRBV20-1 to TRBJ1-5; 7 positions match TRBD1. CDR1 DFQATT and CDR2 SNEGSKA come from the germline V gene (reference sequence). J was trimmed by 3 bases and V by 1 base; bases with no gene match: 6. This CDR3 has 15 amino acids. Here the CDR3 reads CSARAEGADNQPQHF. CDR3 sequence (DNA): TGCAGTGCTAGAGCGGAGGGGGCAGACAATCAGCCCCAGCATTTT.

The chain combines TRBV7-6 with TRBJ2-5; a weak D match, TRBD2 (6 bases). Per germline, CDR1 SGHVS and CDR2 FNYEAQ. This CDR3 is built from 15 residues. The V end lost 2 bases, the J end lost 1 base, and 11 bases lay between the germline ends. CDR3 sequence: CASSLTRRGQETQYF. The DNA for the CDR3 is TGTGCCAGCAGCTTAACCCGGCGGGGCCAAGAGACCCAGTACTTC.

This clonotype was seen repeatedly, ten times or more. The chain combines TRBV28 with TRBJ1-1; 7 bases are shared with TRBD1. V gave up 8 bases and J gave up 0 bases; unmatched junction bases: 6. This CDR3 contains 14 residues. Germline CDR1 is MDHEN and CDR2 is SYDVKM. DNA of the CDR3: TGTGCCAGCCTTCGCGACAGGGTGAACACTGAAGCTTTCTTT. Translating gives CASLRDRVNTEAFF.

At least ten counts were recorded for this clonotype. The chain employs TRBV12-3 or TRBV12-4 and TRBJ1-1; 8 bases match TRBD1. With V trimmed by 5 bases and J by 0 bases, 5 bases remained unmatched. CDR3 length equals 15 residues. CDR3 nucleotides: TGTGCCAGCAGTGGGACAGGCAGCATGAACACTGAAGCTTTCTTT. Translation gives CASSGTGSMNTEAFF.

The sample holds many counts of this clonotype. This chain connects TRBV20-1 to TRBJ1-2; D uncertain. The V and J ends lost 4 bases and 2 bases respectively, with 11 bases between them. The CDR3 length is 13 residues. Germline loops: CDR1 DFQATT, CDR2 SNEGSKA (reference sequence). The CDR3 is CSATPNTNYGYTF. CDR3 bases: TGCAGTGCTACACCAAACACCAACTATGGCTACACCTTC.

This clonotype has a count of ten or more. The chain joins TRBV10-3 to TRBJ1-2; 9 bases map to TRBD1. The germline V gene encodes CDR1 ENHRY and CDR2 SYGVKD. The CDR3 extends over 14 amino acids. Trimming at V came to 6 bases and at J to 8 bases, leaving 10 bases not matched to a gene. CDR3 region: CAISAAQGAGGYTF. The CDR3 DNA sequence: TGTGCCATCAGCGCCGCACAGGGGGCAGGGGGCTACACCTTC.

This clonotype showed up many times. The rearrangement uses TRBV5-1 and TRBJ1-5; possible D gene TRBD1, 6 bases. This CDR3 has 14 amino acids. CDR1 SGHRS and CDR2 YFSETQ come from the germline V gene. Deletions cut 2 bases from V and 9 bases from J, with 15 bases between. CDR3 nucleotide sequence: TGCGCCAGCAGCTTATTGGGGGGCCCCTCGCCCCAGCATTTT. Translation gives CASSLLGGPSPQHF.

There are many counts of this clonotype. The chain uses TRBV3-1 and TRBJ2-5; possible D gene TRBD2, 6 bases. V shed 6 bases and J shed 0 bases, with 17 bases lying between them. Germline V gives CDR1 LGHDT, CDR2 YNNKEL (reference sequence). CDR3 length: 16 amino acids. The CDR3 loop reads CASRHGVGGHQETQYF. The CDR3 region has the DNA TGTGCCAGCAGACATGGCGTGGGGGGACACCAAGAGACCCAGTACTTC.